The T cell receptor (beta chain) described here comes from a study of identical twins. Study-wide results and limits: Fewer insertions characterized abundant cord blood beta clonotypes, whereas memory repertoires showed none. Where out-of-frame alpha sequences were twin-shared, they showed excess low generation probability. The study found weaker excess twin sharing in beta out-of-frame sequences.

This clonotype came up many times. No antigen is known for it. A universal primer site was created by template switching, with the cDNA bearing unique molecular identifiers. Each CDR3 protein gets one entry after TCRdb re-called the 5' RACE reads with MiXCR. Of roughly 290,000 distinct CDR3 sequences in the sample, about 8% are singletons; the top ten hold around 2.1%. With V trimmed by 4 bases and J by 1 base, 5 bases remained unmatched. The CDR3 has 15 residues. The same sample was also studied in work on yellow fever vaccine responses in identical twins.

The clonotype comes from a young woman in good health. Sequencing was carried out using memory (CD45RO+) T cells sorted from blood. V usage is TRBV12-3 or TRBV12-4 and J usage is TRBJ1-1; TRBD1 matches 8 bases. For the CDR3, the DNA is TGTGCCAGCAGTTCCACCGGGACAGGGAACACTGAAGCTTTCTTT. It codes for CASSSTGTGNTEAFF.